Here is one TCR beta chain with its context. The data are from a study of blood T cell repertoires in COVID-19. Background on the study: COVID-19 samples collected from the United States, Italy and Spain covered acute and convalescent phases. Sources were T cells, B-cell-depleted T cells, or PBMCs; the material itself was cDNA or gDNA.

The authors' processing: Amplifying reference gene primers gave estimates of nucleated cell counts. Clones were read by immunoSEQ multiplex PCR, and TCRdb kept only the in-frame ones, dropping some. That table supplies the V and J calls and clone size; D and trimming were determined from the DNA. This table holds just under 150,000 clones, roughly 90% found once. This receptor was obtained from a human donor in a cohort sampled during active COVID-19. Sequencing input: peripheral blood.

CDR3: CASSLMRGTEAFF. CDR3 nucleotides: TGTGCCAGCAGCCTTATGCGGGGGACTGAAGCTTTCTTT. The genes are TRBV28 and TRBJ1-1, with D maybe TRBD1 (5 bases). This CDR3 contains 13 residues. V was shortened by 6 bases and J by 5 bases, with 13 bases between the two germline ends. CDR1 and CDR2 (germline): MDHEN, SYDVKM.